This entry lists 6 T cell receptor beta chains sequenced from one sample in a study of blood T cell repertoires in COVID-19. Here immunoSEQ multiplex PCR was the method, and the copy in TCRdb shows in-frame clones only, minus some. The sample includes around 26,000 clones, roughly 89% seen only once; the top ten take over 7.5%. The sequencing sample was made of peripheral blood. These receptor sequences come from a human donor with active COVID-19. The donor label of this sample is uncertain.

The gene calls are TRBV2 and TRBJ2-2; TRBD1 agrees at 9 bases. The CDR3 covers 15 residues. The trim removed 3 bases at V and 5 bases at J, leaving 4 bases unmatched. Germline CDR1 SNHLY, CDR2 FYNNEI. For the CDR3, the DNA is TGTGCCAGCAGTGAGGTCGGACAGGGGACCGGGGAGCTGTTTTTT. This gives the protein CASSEVGQGTGELFF.

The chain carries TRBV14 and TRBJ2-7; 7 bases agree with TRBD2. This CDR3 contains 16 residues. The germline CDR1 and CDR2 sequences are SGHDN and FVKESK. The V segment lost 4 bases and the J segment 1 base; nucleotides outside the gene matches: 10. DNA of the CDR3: TGTGCCAGCAGCCGTAGCCGGGACTATGGATCCTACGAGCAGTACTTC. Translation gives CASSRSRDYGSYEQYF.

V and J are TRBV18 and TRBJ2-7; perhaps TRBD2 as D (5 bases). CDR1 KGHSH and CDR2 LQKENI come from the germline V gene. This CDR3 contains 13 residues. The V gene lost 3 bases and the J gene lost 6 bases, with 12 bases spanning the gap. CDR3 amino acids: CASSPPDSTEQYF. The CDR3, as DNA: TGTGCCAGCTCACCCCCGGACTCTACCGAGCAGTACTTC.

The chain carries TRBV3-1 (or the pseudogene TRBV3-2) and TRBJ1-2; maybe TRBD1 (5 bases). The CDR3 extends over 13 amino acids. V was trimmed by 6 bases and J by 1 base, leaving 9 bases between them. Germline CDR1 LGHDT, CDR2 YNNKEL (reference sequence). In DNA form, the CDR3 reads TGTGCCAGCAGTACGACAGTTAACTATGGCTACACCTTC. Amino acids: CASSTTVNYGYTF.

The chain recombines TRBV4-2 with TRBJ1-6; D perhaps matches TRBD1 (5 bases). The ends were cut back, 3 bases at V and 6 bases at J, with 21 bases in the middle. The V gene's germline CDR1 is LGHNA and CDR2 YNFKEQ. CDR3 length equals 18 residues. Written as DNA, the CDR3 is TGTGCCAGCAGCCAGATAAACTCGGCCCAGGGCGGTAATTCACCCCTCCACTTT. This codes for CASSQINSAQGGNSPLHF.

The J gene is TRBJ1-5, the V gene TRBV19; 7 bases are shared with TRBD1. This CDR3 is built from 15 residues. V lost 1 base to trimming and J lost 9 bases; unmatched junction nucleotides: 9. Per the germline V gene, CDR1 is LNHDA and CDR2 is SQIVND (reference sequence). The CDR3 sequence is CASSIGQTGIAPQHF. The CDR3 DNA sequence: TGTGCCAGTAGTATAGGCCAGACAGGGATTGCGCCCCAGCATTTT.